This T cell receptor (beta chain) emerged from a study of blood T cells in healthy people across ages. CDR1 is SQVTM, CDR2 ANQGSEA, per germline. The CDR3 has 14 amino acids. Deletions cut 7 bases from V and 0 bases from J, with 14 bases between. A J-beta primer mix and a sample-barcoded 5' primer were used in a second PCR of about 6 to 12 cycles. Per-sample output comprised a minimum of 2.5 million paired-end reads containing CDR3. TCRdb reprocessed the 5' RACE reads via MiXCR and lists one record per CDR3 protein. This table holds about 640,000 distinct CDR3 sequences, 58% found once. Healthy Russian Caucasian donors spanned ages about 6 to 100 years. This clonotype was seen only a few times.

The V gene is TRBV29-1, the J gene TRBJ2-3, with D perhaps TRBD1 or TRBD2 (6 bases each). Sequenced sample: blood. The source is a man aged 60-69 years in good health. The CDR3 DNA is TGCAGCGAGAGGGGGGCGGGGAGCACAGATACGCAGTATTTT. Amino acid sequence: CSERGAGSTDTQYF.